This record covers a single TCR beta chain. These data come from a study of blood T cell repertoires in COVID-19. Study information: Samples taken during acute and convalescent COVID-19 were collected in the United States, Italy and Spain. PBMCs, B-cell-depleted T cells, or T cells were the source of the cDNA or gDNA that made up the material.

Seattle participants joined during active infection and were tracked over time. The germline V gene encodes CDR1 SGDLS and CDR2 YYNGEE. Trimming pared 4 bases from V and 0 bases from J, leaving 17 bases between. The CDR3 runs 16 residues. The authors' processing: Amplification from reference gene primers served as the basis for estimated nucleated cell counts. This table comes from immunoSEQ multiplex PCR, and its TCRdb copy is limited to in-frame clones, with some not included. Clone size and V and J calls were adopted from that table, with D and trimming inferred from the DNA. The table includes tens of thousands of clones, 83% detected once.

The sequenced sample consisted of peripheral blood. The chain combines TRBV9 with TRBJ2-7, with D tentatively TRBD2 (5 bases). The receptor was derived from a man aged 45 to 65 with COVID-19, enrolled during active disease. CDR3 DNA: TGTGCCAGCAGCCCCAGAGAGCGGAGCCTCTCCTACGAGCAGTACTTC. This codes for CASSPRERSLSYEQYF.